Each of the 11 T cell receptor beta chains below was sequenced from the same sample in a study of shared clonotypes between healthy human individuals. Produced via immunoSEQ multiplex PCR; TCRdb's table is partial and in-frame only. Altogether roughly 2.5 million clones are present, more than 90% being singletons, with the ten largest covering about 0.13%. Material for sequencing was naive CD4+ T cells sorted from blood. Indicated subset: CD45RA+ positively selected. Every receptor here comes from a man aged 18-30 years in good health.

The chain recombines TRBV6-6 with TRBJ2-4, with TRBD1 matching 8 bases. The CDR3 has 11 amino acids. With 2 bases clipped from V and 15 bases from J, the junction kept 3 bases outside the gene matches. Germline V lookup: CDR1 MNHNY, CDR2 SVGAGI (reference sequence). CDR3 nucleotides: TGTGCCAGCAGTTACCTACAGGGGGTGTACTTC. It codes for CASSYLQGVYF.

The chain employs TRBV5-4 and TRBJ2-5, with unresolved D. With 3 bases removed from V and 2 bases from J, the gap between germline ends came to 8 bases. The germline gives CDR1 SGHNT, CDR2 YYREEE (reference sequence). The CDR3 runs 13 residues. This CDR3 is CASSWASQETQYF. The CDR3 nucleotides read TGTGCCAGCAGCTGGGCATCACAAGAGACCCAGTACTTC.

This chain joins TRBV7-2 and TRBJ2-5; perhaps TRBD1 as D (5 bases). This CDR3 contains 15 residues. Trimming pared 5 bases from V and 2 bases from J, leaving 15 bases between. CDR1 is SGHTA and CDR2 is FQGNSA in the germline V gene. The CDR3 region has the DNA TGTGCCAGCAGCAGACAGTCCTCGACTCAAGAGACCCAGTACTTC. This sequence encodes CASSRQSSTQETQYF.

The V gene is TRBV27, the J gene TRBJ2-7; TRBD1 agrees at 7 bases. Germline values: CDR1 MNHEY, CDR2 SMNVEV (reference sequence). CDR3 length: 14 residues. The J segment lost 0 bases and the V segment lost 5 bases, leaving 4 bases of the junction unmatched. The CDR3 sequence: CASSRDSLSYEQYF. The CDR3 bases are TGTGCCAGCAGTCGGGACAGCCTCTCCTACGAGCAGTACTTC.

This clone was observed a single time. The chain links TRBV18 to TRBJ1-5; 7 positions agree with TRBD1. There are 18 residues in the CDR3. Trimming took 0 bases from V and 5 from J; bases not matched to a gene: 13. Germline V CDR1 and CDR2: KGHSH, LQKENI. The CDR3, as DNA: TGTGCCAGCTCACCACCGTCATCCGGGACAGCGCAACATCAGCCCCAGCATTTT. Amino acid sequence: CASSPPSSGTAQHQPQHF.

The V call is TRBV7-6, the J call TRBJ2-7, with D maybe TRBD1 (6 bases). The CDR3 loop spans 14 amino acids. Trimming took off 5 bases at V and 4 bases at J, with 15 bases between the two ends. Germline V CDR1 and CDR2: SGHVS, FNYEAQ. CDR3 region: CASSLVGAGYEQYF. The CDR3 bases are TGTGCCAGCAGCCTAGTGGGGGCGGGTTACGAGCAGTACTTC.

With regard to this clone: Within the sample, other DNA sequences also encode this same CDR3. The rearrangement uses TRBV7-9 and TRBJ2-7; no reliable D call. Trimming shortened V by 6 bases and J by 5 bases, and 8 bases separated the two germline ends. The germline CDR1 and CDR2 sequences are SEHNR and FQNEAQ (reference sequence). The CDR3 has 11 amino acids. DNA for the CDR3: TGTGCCAGCAGTAGGGCCGACGAGCAGTACTTC. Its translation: CASSRADEQYF.

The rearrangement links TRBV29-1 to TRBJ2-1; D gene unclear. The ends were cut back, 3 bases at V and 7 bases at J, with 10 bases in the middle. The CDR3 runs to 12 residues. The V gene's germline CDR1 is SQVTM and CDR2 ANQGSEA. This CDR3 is CSVDRSMNEQFF. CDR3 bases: TGCAGCGTTGATCGGTCTATGAATGAGCAGTTCTTC.

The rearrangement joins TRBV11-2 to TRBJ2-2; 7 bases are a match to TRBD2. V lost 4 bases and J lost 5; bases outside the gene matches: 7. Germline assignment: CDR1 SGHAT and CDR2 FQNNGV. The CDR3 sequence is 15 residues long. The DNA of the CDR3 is TGTGCCAGCAGCTCCCCGAAAGCGGGGACCGGGGAGCTGTTTTTT. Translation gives CASSSPKAGTGELFF.

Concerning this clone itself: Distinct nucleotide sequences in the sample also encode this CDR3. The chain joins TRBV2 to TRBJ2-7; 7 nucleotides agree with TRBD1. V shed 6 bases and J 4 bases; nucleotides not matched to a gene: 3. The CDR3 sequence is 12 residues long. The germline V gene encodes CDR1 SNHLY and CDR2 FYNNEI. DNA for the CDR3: TGTGCCAGCAGGGAACAGGGGTACGAGCAGTACTTC. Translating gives CASREQGYEQYF.

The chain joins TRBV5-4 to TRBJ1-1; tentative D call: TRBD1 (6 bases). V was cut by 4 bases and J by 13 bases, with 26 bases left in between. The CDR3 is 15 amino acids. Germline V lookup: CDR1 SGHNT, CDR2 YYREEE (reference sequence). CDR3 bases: TGTGCCAGCAGCGTAGGGGGGACGGCGAACTGGAAGGATTTCTTT. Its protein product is CASSVGGTANWKDFF.